This entry concerns a single TCR beta chain. Its target is unknown. Sequencing used immunoSEQ multiplex PCR; TCRdb keeps in-frame clones, though not all of them. Of roughly 80,000 clones in the sample, around nine tenths were seen once. These data come from a study of brain T cells in children with intractable seizures. Overall study results and limits: Viral specificity was inferred only from CDR3 similarity; HCMV serostatus was unknown.

This CDR3 is built from 15 residues. The V gene lost 5 bases and the J gene lost 6 bases, with 14 bases spanning the gap. Germline-derived CDR1 and CDR2 are WSHSY and SAAADI. The sequenced cases were selected for having the highest brain T cell transcript signatures. Pre-surgery treatment included at least one anti-epileptic drug. The genes are TRBV10-2 and TRBJ1-6; possible D gene TRBD1, 6 bases. The source material was peripheral blood, sampled at surgery. The receptor was isolated from a girl aged 2-10 years with Rasmussen encephalitis and intractable seizures. The CDR3 region has the DNA TGCGCCAGCAGTACAGGGAACCGCCGTAATTCACCCCTCCACTTT. Residues: CASSTGNRRNSPLHF.